The clone carrying this T cell receptor beta chain was counted once. No antigen is known for it. These data are taken from a study of identifying expanded T cells in peripheral blood. Regarding the study as a whole: Over approximately two and four weeks, about 16 and 19 clones changed, versus approximately 1.2 between replicates. Across healthy donors, higher total template counts meant significantly greater roughly two-week count variance.

Looked up from germline, CDR1 is SGHAT and CDR2 is FQNNGV. The V segment lost 5 bases and the J segment 2 bases; nucleotides outside the gene matches: 2. The CDR3 loop spans 13 amino acids. No infections or other immune events were documented during collection. TCRdb keeps only in-frame clones here, not all; method: immunoSEQ multiplex PCR. This table holds approximately 90,000 clones, approximately 86% found once. This TCR derives from a person aged 18 to 75 in good health. What was sequenced was blood. This chain connects TRBV11-2 to TRBJ1-2; 7 positions agree with TRBD1. DNA for the CDR3: TGTGCCAGCAGCCCCAGGGGGAACTATGGCTACACCTTC. Translated, it gives CASSPRGNYGYTF. Full variable domain (missing parts from reference TRBV11-2 and TRBJ1-2): EAGVAQSPRYKIIEKRQSVAFWCNPISGHATLYWYQQILGQGPKLLIQFQNNGVVDDSQLPKDRFSAERLKGVDSTLKIQPAKLEDSAVYLCASSPRGNYGYTFGSGTRLTVV.